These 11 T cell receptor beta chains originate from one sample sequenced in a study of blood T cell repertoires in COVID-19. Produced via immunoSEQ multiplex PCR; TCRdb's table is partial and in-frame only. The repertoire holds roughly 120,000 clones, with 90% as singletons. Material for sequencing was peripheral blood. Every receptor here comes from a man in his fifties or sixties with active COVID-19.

The CDR3 sequence is CSAPMGPSRVSKNIQYF. The CDR3 DNA follows: TGCAGCGCCCCAATGGGGCCCTCTAGGGTAAGCAAAAACATTCAGTACTTC. The gene calls are TRBV29-1 and TRBJ2-4; D may be TRBD1 (5 bases). Germline V gene lookup returns CDR1 SQVTM and CDR2 ANQGSEA. The germline V and J ends were trimmed by 7 bases and 3 bases, with 25 bases remaining between them. The CDR3 totals 17 residues.

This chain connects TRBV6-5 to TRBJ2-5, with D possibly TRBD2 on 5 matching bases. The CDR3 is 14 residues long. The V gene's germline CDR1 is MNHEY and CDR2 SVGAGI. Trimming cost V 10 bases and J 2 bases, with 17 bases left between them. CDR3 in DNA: TGTGCCACCTACCGGGTGCGAGGGCAAGAGACCCAGTACTTC. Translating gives CATYRVRGQETQYF.

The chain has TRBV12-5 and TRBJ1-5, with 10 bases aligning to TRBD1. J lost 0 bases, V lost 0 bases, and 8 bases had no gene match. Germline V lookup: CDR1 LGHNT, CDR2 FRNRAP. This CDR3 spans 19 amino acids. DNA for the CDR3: TGTGCTAGTGGTTTGGTAGTGGGACAGGGGACCTATAGCAATCAGCCCCAGCATTTT. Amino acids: CASGLVVGQGTYSNQPQHF.

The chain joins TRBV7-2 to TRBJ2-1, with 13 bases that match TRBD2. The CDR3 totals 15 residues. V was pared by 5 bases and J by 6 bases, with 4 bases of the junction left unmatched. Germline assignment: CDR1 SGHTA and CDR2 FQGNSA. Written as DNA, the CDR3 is TGTGCCAGCAGCCTGAGACTAGCGGGGGGCAATGAGCAGTTCTTC. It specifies CASSLRLAGGNEQFF.

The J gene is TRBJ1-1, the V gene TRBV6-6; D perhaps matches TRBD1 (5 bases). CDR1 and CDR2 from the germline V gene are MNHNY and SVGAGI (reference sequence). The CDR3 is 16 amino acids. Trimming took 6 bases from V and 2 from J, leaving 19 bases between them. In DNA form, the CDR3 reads TGTGCCAGCAGCCACGGGGGTACGGCGGGAAACACTGAAGCTTTCTTT. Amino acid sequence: CASSHGGTAGNTEAFF.

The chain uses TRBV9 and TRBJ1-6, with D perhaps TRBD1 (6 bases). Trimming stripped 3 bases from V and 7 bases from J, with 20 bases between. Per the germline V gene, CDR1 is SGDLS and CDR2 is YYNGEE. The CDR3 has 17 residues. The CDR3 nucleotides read TGTGCCAGCAGCGGGGGGGGGAGGGGGAGAGTGAATTCACCCCTCCACTTT. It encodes CASSGGGRGRVNSPLHF.

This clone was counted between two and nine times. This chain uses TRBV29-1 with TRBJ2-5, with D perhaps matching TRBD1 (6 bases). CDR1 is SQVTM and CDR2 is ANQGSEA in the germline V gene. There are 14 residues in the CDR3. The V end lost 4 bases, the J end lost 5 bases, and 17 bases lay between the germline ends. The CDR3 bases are TGCAGCGTTGGGTCTCAGGGGAGCAGGGAGACCCAGTACTTC. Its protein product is CSVGSQGSRETQYF.

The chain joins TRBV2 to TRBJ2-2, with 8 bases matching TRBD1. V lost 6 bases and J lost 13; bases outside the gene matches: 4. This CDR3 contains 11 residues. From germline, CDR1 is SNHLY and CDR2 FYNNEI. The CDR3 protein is CASRAGTGLFF. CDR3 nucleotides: TGTGCCAGCAGGGCCGGGACAGGGCTGTTTTTT.

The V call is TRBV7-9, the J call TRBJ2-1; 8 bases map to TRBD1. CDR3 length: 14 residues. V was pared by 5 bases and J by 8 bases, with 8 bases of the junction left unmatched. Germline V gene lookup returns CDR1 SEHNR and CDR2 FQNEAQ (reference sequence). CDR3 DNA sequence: TGTGCCAGCAGCCCACGACAGGGGAGGCATGAGCAGTTCTTC. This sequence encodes CASSPRQGRHEQFF.

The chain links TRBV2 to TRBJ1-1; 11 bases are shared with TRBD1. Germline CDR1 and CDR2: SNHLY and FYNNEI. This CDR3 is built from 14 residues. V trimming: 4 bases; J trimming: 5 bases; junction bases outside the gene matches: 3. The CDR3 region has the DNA TGTGCCAGCAGTGGGTGGGACAGGGGGACTGAAGCTTTCTTT. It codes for CASSGWDRGTEAFF. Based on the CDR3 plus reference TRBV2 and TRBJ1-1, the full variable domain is EPEVTQTPSHQVTQMGQEVILRCVPISNHLYFYWYRQILGQKVEFLVSFYNNEISEKSEIFDDQFSVERPDGSNFTLKIRSTKLEDSAMYFCASSGWDRGTEAFFGQGTRLTVV.

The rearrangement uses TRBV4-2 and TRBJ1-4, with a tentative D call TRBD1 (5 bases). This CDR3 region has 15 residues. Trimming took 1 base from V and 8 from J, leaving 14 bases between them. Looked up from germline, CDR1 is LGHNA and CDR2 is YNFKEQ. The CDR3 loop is CASSQAAGIREKLFF. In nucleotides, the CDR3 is TGTGCCAGCAGCCAAGCGGCAGGGATAAGAGAAAAACTGTTTTTT.